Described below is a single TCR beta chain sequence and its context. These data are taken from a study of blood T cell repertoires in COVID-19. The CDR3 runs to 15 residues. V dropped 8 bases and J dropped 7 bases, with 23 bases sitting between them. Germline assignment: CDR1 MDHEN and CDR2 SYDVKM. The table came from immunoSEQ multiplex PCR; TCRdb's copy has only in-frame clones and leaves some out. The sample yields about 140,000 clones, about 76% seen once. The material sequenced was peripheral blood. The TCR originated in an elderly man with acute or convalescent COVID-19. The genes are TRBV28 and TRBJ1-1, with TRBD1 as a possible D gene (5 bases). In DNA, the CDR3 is TGTGCCAGCGCAAGTCCAGGCCGACAGAGAGATGAAGCTTTCTTT. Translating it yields CASASPGRQRDEAFF. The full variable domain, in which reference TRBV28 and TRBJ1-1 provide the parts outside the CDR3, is DVKVTQSSRYLVKRTGEKVFLECVQDMDHENMFWYRQDPGLGLRLIYFSYDVKMKEKGDIPEGYSVSREKKERFSLILESASTNQTSMYLCASASPGRQRDEAFFGQGTRLTVV.